This TCR beta chain was sequenced for a study of CD8 T cells in ankylosing spondylitis. Broader study findings: Within ankylosing spondylitis blood, a TCR beta motif made up of roughly eight highly homologous variants appeared to be characteristic.

The V gene lost 0 bases and the J gene lost 9 bases, with 6 bases spanning the gap. Germline CDR1 is LGHNA and CDR2 is YSLEER. The CDR3 totals 12 residues. MiXCR was run by TCRdb on the 5' RACE reads, yielding one entry per CDR3 protein. The sample yields 200,000 to 250,000 distinct CDR3 sequences, about 7% seen once. Ten or more counts support this clonotype. What it recognizes is unknown. The chain combines TRBV4-3 with TRBJ1-5; D is uncertain. The clonotype was recovered from a male donor with ankylosing spondylitis. Input material: blood, either unsorted or a sorted T cell fraction (not recorded which). CDR3 region: CASSQDWGPQHF. CDR3 nucleotides: TGCGCCAGCAGCCAAGATTGGGGGCCCCAGCATTTT.